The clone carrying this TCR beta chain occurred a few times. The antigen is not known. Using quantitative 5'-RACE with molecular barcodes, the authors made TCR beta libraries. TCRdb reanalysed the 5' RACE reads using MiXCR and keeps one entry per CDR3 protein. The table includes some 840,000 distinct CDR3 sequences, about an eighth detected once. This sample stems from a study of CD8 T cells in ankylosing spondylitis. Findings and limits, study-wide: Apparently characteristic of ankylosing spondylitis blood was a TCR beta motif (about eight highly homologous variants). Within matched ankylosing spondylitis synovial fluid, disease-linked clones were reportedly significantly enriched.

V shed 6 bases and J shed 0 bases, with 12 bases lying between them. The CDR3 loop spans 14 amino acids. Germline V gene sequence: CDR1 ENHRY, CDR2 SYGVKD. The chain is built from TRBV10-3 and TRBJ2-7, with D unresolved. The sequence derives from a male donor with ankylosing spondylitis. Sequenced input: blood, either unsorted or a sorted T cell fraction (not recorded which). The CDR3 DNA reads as TGTGCCATCAGGTCTCAACCCGCCTCCTACGAGCAGTACTTC. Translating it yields CAIRSQPASYEQYF.